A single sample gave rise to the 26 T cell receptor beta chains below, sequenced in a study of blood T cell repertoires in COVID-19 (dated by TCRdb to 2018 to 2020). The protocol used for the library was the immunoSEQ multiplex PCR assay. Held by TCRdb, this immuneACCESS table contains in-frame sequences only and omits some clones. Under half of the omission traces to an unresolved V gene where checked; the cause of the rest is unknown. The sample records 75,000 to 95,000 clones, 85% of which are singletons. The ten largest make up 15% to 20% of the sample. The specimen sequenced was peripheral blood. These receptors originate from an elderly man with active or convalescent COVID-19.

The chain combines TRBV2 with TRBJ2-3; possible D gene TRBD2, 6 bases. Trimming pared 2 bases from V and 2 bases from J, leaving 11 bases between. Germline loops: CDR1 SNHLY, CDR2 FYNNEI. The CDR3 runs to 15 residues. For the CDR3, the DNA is TGTGCCAGCAGTGAACGAGCGGGCCACACAGATACGCAGTATTTT. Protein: CASSERAGHTDTQYF. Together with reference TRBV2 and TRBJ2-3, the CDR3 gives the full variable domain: EPEVTQTPSHQVTQMGQEVILRCVPISNHLYFYWYRQILGQKVEFLVSFYNNEISEKSEIFDDQFSVERPDGSNFTLKIRSTKLEDSAMYFCASSERAGHTDTQYFGPGTRLTVL.

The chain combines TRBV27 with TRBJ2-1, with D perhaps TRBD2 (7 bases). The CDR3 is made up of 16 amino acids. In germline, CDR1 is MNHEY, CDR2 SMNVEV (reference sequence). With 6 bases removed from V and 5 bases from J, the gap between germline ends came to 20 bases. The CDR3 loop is CASRSYGRGDNNEQFF. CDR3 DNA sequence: TGTGCCAGCAGGTCTTATGGACGGGGGGACAACAATGAGCAGTTCTTC.

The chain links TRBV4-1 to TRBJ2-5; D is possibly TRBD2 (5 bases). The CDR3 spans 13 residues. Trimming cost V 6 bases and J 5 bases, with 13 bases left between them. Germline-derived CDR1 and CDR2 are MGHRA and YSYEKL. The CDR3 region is CASSPLGRETQYF. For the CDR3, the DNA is TGCGCCAGCAGTCCACTAGGCAGGGAGACCCAGTACTTC.

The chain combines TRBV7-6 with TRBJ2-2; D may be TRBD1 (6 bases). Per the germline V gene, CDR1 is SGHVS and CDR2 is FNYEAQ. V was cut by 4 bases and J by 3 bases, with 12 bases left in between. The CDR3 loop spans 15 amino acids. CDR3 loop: CASSSDRRDTGELFF. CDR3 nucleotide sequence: TGTGCCAGCAGCTCAGACAGGCGAGACACCGGGGAGCTGTTTTTT. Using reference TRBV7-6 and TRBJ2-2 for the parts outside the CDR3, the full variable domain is GAGVSQSPRYKVTKRGQDVALRCDPISGHVSLYWYRQALGQGPEFLTYFNYEAQQDKSGLPNDRFSAERPEGSISTLTIQRTEQRDSAMYRCASSSDRRDTGELFFGEGSRLTVL.

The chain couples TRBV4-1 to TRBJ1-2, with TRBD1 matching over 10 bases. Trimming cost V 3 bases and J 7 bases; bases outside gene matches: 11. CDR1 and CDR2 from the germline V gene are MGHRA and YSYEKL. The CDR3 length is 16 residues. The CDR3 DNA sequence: TGCGCCAGCAGCCAGCCCGACAGGGGGCTTATTGGTGGCTACACCTTC. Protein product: CASSQPDRGLIGGYTF.

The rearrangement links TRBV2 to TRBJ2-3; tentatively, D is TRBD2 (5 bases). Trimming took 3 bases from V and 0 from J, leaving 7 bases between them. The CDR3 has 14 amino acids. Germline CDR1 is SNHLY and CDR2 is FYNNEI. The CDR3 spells CASSERVSTDTQYF. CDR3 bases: TGTGCCAGCAGTGAGCGGGTTAGCACAGATACGCAGTATTTT.

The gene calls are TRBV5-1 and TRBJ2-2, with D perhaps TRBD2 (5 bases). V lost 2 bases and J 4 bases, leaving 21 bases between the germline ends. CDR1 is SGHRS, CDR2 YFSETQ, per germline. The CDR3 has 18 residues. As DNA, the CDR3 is TGCGCCAGCAGCTTACGGGGAGTAGCCATGATCCGCACCGGGGAGCTGTTTTTT. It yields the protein CASSLRGVAMIRTGELFF.

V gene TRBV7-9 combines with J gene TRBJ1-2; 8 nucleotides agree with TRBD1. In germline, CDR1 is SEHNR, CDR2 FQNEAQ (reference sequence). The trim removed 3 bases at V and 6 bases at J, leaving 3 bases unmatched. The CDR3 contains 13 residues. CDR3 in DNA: TGTGCCAGCAGCTTGACAGGGGATAATGGCTACACCTTC. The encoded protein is CASSLTGDNGYTF.

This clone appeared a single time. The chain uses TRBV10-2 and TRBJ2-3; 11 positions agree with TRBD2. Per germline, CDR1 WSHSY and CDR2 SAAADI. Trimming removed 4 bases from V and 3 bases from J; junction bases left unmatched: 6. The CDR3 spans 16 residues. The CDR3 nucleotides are TGCGCCAGCAGTGTTACTAGCGGGGGAGGGACAGATACGCAGTATTTT. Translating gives CASSVTSGGGTDTQYF.

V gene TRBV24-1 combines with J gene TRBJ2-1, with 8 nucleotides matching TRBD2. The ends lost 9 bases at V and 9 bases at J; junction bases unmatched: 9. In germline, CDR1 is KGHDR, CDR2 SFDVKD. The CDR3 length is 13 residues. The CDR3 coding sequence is TGTGCCACCCTGGGCGGGAGGATCGCTGAGCAGTTCTTC. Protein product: CATLGGRIAEQFF.

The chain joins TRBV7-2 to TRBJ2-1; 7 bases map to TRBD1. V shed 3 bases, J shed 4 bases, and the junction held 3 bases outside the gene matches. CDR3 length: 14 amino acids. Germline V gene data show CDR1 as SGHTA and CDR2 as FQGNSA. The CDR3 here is CASSFYRGYNEQFF. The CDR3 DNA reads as TGTGCCAGCAGCTTCTACAGGGGATACAATGAGCAGTTCTTC. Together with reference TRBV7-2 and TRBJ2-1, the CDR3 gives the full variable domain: GAGVSQSPSNKVTEKGKDVELRCDPISGHTALYWYRQSLGQGLEFLIYFQGNSAPDKSGLPSDRFSAERTGGSVSTLTIQRTQQEDSAVYLCASSFYRGYNEQFFGPGTRLTVL.

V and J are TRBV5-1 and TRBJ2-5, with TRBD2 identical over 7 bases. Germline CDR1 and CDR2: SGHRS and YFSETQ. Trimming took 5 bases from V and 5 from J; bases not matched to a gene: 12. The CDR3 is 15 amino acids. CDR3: CASRSTTSSGETQYF. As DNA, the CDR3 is TGCGCCAGCAGGTCTACGACTAGCTCAGGGGAGACCCAGTACTTC.

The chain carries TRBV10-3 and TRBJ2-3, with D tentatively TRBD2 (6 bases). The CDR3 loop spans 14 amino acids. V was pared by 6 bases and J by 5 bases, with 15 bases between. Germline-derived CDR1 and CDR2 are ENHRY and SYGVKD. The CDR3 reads CAIREGGGGDTQYF. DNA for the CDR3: TGTGCCATCAGGGAGGGAGGAGGAGGAGATACGCAGTATTTT.

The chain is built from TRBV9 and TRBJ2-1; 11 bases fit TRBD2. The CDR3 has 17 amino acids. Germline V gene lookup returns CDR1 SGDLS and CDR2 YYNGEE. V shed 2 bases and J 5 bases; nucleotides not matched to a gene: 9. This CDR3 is CASSVTTGTSGNNEQFF. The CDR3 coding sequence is TGTGCCAGCAGCGTCACAACCGGGACTAGCGGTAACAATGAGCAGTTCTTC.

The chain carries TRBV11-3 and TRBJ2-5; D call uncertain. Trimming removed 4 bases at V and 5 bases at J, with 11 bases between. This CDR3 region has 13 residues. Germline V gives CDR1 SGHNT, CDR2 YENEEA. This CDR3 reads CASSWQVEETQYF. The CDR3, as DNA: TGTGCCAGCAGCTGGCAGGTCGAGGAGACCCAGTACTTC. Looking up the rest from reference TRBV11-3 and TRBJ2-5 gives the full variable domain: EAGVVQSPRYKIIEKKQPVAFWCNPISGHNTLYWYLQNLGQGPELLIRYENEEAVDDSQLPKDRFSAERLKGVDSTLKIQPAELGDSAVYLCASSWQVEETQYFGPGTRLLVL.

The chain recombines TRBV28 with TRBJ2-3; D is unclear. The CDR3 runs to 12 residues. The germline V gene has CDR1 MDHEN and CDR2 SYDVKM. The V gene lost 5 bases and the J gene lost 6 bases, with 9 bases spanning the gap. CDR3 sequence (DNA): TGTGCCAGCAGTGCCGAGGTTGATACGCAGTATTTT. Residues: CASSAEVDTQYF.

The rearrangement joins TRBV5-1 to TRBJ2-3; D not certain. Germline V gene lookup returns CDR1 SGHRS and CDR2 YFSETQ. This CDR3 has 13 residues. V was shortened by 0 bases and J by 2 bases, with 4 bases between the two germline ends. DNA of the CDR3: TGCGCCAGCAGCTTGGGAGACACAGATACGCAGTATTTT. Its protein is CASSLGDTDTQYF.

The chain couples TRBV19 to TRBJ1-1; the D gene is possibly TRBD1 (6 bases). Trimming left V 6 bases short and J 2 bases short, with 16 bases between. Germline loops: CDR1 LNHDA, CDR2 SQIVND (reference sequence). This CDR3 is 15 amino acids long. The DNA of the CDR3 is TGTGCCAGTAGGCCAAACAGGGTATTAAACACTGAAGCTTTCTTT. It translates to CASRPNRVLNTEAFF.

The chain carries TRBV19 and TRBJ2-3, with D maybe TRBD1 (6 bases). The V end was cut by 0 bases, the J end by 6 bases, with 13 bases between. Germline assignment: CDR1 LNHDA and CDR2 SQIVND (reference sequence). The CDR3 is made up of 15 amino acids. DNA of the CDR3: TGTGCCAGTAGTATAGAGGGCAGGGGAGCCGATACGCAGTATTTT. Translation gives CASSIEGRGADTQYF. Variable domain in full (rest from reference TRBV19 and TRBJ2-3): DGGITQSPKYLFRKEGQNVTLSCEQNLNHDAMYWYRQDPGQGLRLIYYSQIVNDFQKGDIAEGYSVSREKKESFPLTVTSAQKNPTAFYLCASSIEGRGADTQYFGPGTRLTVL.

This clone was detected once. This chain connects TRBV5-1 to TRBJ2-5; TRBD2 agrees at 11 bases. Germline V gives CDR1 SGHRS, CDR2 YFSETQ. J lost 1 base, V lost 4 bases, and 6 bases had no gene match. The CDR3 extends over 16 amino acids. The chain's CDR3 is CASSIGTSGFQETQYF. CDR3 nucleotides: TGCGCCAGCAGCATCGGGACTAGCGGTTTCCAAGAGACCCAGTACTTC.

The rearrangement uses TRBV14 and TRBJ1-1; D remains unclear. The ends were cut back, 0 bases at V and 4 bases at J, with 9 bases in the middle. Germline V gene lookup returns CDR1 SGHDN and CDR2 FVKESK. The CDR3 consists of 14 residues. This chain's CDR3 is CASSQEYGSTEAFF. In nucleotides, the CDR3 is TGTGCCAGCAGCCAAGAGTACGGGAGCACTGAAGCTTTCTTT.

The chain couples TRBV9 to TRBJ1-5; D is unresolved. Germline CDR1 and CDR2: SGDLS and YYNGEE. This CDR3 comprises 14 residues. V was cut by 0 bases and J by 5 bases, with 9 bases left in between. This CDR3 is CASSVDSRDQPQHF. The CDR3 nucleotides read TGTGCCAGCAGCGTAGATTCGCGTGATCAGCCCCAGCATTTT.

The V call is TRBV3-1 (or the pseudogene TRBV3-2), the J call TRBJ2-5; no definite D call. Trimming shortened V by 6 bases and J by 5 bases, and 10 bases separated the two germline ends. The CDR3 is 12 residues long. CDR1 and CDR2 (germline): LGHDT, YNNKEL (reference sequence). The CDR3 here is CASRPVGETQYF. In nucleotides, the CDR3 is TGTGCCAGCAGACCCGTCGGGGAGACCCAGTACTTC.

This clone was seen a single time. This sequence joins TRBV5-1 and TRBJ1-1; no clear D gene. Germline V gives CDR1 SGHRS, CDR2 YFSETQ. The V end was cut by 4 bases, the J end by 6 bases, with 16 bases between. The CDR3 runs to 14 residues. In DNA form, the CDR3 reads TGCGCCAGCAGCACCGAGGGCCTGGGCGCTGAAGCTTTCTTT. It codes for CASSTEGLGAEAFF.

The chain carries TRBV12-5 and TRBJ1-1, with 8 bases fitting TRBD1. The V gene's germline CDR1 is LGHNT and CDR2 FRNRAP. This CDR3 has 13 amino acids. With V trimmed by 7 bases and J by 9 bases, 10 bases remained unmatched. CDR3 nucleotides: TGTGCTAGTGAAAGGGATGGCAGGGGGCAAGCTTTCTTT. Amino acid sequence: CASERDGRGQAFF.

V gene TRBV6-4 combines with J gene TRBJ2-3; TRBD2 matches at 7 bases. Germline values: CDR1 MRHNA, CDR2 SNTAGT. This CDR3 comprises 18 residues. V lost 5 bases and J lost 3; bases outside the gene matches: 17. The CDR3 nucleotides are TGTGCCAGCAGTCCTGGACTAGTTCGCCGAGCGACTACAGATACGCAGTATTTT. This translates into CASSPGLVRRATTDTQYF.